The 15 T cell receptor beta chains below all came from one sample that was sequenced in a study of Graves' ophthalmopathy and Graves' hyperthyroidism. RNA served as the template for amplifying TCR beta CDR3 regions. The first-round RT-PCR employed HTBI primers together with the Qiagen OneStep RT-PCR kit. A multiplex PCR was then performed as the second round. TCRdb redid the calling of the multiplex PCR reads with MiXCR, one entry per CDR3 protein. The sample records some 380,000 distinct CDR3 sequences, approximately 15% being singletons. The source material was peripheral blood. These receptors all stem from a woman between 18 and 29 years old with stable Graves' hyperthyroidism.

This clonotype was counted at least ten times. The chain is built from TRBV5-4 and TRBJ2-4; 9 nucleotides align to TRBD1. The CDR3 runs 15 residues. With V trimmed by 4 bases and J by 7 bases, 9 bases remained unmatched. Germline-derived CDR1 and CDR2 are SGHNT and YYREEE (reference sequence). This CDR3 is CASSPPDGTGNIQYF. The CDR3 DNA reads TGTGCCAGCAGCCCACCGGATGGGACAGGGAACATTCAGTACTTC.

At least ten counts were recorded for this clonotype. This chain uses TRBV6-1 with TRBJ2-5; TRBD2 is a possible D gene (7 bases). The CDR3 is made up of 12 amino acids. The V end lost 4 bases, the J end lost 7 bases, and 10 bases lay between the germline ends. In germline, CDR1 is MNHNS, CDR2 SASEGT. In DNA, the CDR3 is TGTGCCAGCAGTGGGGGGGGCTCGACCCAGTACTTC. The encoded protein is CASSGGGSTQYF.

To note about this clonotype: One end of the junction fails to match germline, which may point to a read error. The chain combines TRBV20-1 with TRBJ2-7; TRBD1 agrees at 10 bases. The CDR3 consists of 13 residues. The V gene's germline CDR1 is DFQATT and CDR2 SNEGSKA (reference sequence). For the CDR3, the DNA is TGCGGTGCTAGACCCGGGACAGGGGCCGAGCAGTACTTC. Translation gives CGARPGTGAEQYF.

In DNA form, the CDR3 reads TGCGCCAGCAGCTTGTGGACCACTGAAGAGACCCAGTACTTC. Protein product: CASSLWTTEETQYF. This sequence joins TRBV5-1 and TRBJ2-5, with D hard to call. Germline V gene sequence: CDR1 SGHRS, CDR2 YFSETQ. There are 14 residues in the CDR3. Trimming took off 1 base at V and 3 bases at J, with 10 bases between the two ends.

This clonotype was detected many times. The J gene is TRBJ1-2, the V gene TRBV29-1; TRBD1 might be the D (5 bases). Trimming cost V 4 bases and J 1 base, with 10 bases left between them. This CDR3 spans 13 amino acids. Looked up from germline, CDR1 is SQVTM and CDR2 is ANQGSEA. The CDR3 here is CSVVTGGNYGYTF. DNA of the CDR3: TGCAGCGTTGTTACTGGGGGTAACTATGGCTACACCTTC.

The chain links TRBV7-6 to TRBJ2-2; a possible D gene is TRBD1 (6 bases). CDR3 length equals 16 residues. Germline values: CDR1 SGHVS, CDR2 FNYEAQ. V lost 5 bases and J lost 3, with 16 bases in between. The CDR3 region is CASSPRTKGDTGELFF. The DNA of the CDR3 is TGTGCCAGCAGCCCCCGGACGAAGGGGGACACCGGGGAGCTGTTTTTT.

This clonotype was counted between two and nine times. The chain joins TRBV5-1 to TRBJ2-7; 9 bases fit TRBD1. After removal of 3 bases from V and 3 bases from J, the junction contained 4 bases not matched to a gene. The CDR3 consists of 14 residues. CDR1 and CDR2 (germline): SGHRS, YFSETQ. The CDR3 protein is CASSYGTGNYEQYF. CDR3 coding DNA: TGCGCCAGCAGCTACGGGACAGGGAACTACGAGCAGTACTTC.

The table lists this clonotype with many counts. The chain has TRBV28 and TRBJ1-5; the D gene is possibly TRBD1 (6 bases). This CDR3 spans 15 amino acids. The V end was cut by 3 bases, the J end by 3 bases, with 12 bases between. Germline CDR1 and CDR2: MDHEN and SYDVKM. CDR3 residues: CASSFVGAVNQPQHF. CDR3 nucleotide sequence: TGTGCCAGCAGTTTTGTGGGGGCGGTCAATCAGCCCCAGCATTTT.

This clonotype was detected only a few times. J is TRBJ1-6 and V is TRBV6-1; 10 positions agree with TRBD1. The V gene's germline CDR1 is MNHNS and CDR2 SASEGT. Losses at the gene ends were 5 bases for V and 8 bases for J; bases not matched to a gene: 6. CDR3 length equals 15 residues. The DNA of the CDR3 is TGTGCCAGCAGTACGACAGGGGGCTCGGATTCACCCCTCCACTTT. Translated: CASSTTGGSDSPLHF.

This sequence joins TRBV2 and TRBJ1-1, with 8 bases fitting TRBD1. The CDR3 covers 12 residues. The V gene's germline CDR1 is SNHLY and CDR2 FYNNEI. V shed 10 bases, J shed 1 base, and the junction held 2 bases outside the gene matches. The CDR3 reads CATGTGNTEAFF. CDR3 in DNA: TGTGCCACCGGGACAGGGAACACTGAAGCTTTCTTT.

This clonotype was picked up many times. The conserved phenylalanine or tryptophan is not found at the CDR3 terminus, so this likely reflects a read error. The chain uses TRBV28 and TRBJ1-2, with a possible D match to TRBD1 (5 bases). The CDR3 runs 13 residues. V was clipped by 5 bases and J by 4 bases, with 11 bases between them. From germline, CDR1 is MDHEN and CDR2 SYDVKM. The CDR3 DNA is TGTGCCAGCAGTAGGGGTCTCCTCTATGGCTACACCTCC. This sequence encodes CASSRGLLYGYTS.

This clonotype showed up many times. This chain uses TRBV11-2 with TRBJ1-2; 7 bases line up with TRBD1. With 1 base clipped from V and 4 bases from J, the junction kept 15 bases outside the gene matches. Germline values: CDR1 SGHAT, CDR2 FQNNGV. The CDR3 runs 18 residues. CDR3 loop: CASSLGDGGGARFYGYTF. The CDR3 DNA reads as TGTGCCAGCAGCTTAGGGGATGGAGGGGGCGCAAGATTCTATGGCTACACCTTC. Combining the CDR3 with reference TRBV11-2 and TRBJ1-2 gives the whole variable domain EAGVAQSPRYKIIEKRQSVAFWCNPISGHATLYWYQQILGQGPKLLIQFQNNGVVDDSQLPKDRFSAERLKGVDSTLKIQPAKLEDSAVYLCASSLGDGGGARFYGYTFGSGTRLTVV.

In its sample, this clonotype was seen many times. This chain joins TRBV29-1 and TRBJ1-1; no definite D call. Germline V lookup: CDR1 SQVTM, CDR2 ANQGSEA. This CDR3 contains 15 residues. The ends were cut back, 4 bases at V and 1 base at J, with 16 bases in the middle. CDR3 protein: CSVGPEVIGNTEAFF. In nucleotides, the CDR3 is TGCAGCGTTGGCCCCGAGGTCATAGGGAACACTGAAGCTTTCTTT.

Many counts were recorded for this clonotype. The chain couples TRBV6-5 to TRBJ1-1; TRBD1 might be the D (6 bases). There are 16 residues in the CDR3. Germline V gene sequence: CDR1 MNHEY, CDR2 SVGAGI. The V and J ends lost 2 bases and 5 bases respectively, with 18 bases between them. CDR3 nucleotide sequence: TGTGCCAGCAGTTACCTAGGGGGAGGGCAAAGGACTGAAGCTTTCTTT. Translating gives CASSYLGGGQRTEAFF.

The sample holds many counts of this clonotype. The rearrangement joins TRBV12-3 or TRBV12-4 to TRBJ1-3; D ambiguous. Trimming shortened V by 3 bases and J by 1 base, and 7 bases separated the two germline ends. This CDR3 has 14 residues. DNA of the CDR3: TGTGCCAGCAGTTTCTGGGGTTCTGGAAACACCATATATTTT. Translated: CASSFWGSGNTIYF.